This entry features one T cell receptor beta chain sequence. There are a few counts of this clone. Its specific antigen is unknown. One base away there is no much larger clone; base qualities are not given. This specimen's treatment or condition label, per the study, means: oral pan-JAK inhibitor, 5-10 mg twice daily. Peripheral blood and lesional scalp punch biopsies were obtained from patients with alopecia areata. PBMCs were separated by density centrifugation and stained for CD3, CD4 and CD8, after which CD4+ and CD8+ T cells were sorted on a FACSAria. Reading from cysteine to phenylalanine, the CDR3 counts 13 amino acids. The read is trimmed to its CDR3 DNA, 39 bases read in frame from base 1. In the germline V gene (reference sequence), CDR1 corresponds to LNHNV and CDR2 to YYDKDF. The junction carries 10 bases between V and J, which are trimmed by 4 bases and 3 bases respectively. This entry belongs to a study of CD8+ T cells in alopecia areata (dated by TCRdb to about 2018). Context from the whole study: The treated patients, all with moderate-to-severe alopecia areata, were enrolled in an open-label pilot trial of oral tofacitinib given at 5 to 10 mg twice daily. Patients stayed on tofacitinib for 6 to 18 months and then had 6 months of follow-up off drug so that delayed response and recurrence could be assessed. For the treated patients, the SALT score, which quantifies what percentage of scalp surface area is affected, served as the measure of disease severity. High-throughput TCRbeta sequencing was used to examine T cell clonal expansion in alopecia areata in both the C3H/HeJ mouse model and human patients. On the human side, TCRbeta sequencing was run on scalp tissue and on sorted CD4+ and CD8+ peripheral blood T cells from healthy controls and from alopecia areata patients with either patchy or totalis/universalis disease. Tofacitinib-treated patients had biopsies at baseline and at 4 and 24 weeks of treatment, with a later scalp biopsy in several patients. Scalp clonality was compared among normal scalp (n=4), patchy alopecia areata scalp (n=8), and alopecia totalis/universalis scalp (n=8). RNA came from the PAXgene miRNA kit for fixed scalp, the miRNeasy kit for PBMCs, and the RNeasy kit for mouse skin. Amplification of TCRbeta CDR3 regions was done by immunoSEQ multiplex PCR using 35 Vbeta forward primers and 13 Jbeta reverse primers.

The library was made by the immunoSEQ multiplex PCR assay. For TCR sequencing, RNA was extracted from every sample and reverse transcribed into cDNA to serve as template. SuperScript III was used for first-strand cDNA synthesis, primed with a 2:1 mix of oligo-dT and random hexamers. A synthetic immune receptor repertoire was used to assess amplification bias, and residual bias was removed computationally. The study's processing was this. Raw reads were preprocessed to remove errors, and CDR3 was defined by IMGT conventions from the conserved cysteine to phenylalanine. To get clonality, Shannon entropy was normalized by log2 of the number of productive unique TCRs and the result was subtracted from 1. Whether each scalp clone was CD4 or CD8 was inferred by checking scalp TCRbeta sequences against the CD4 and CD8 repertoires from sorted blood. What TCRdb holds here is the immuneACCESS table cut down to in-frame rearrangements. Part of the clones is not present; checked against another copy, under half of the missing clones reflect an unresolved V gene, and the others are unexplained. The DNA was the basis for D and trimming; V, J and clone size are from that table. The sample data list 150,000 to 200,000 clones, and about 65% of these were observed just once. The biggest ten clones account for about 1.3% of the sample.

Results and caveats for the whole study, not just this receptor: Unlike mouse skin, where gammadelta T cells dominate, normal human skin contains resident alphabeta T cells that get sequenced too, which complicates analysis of the scalp TCR repertoire. With tofacitinib, both scalp clonality and the number of expanded CD8+ clones among the top 100 scalp clones went down significantly. Compared with normal scalp, lesional scalp, particularly in alopecia totalis/universalis, had higher clonality and more expanded CD8+ clones, which suggests antigenic drive. Because the treated cohort was small and included a single nonresponder, larger studies are needed to assess links between baseline CD8+ expansion and response. Shared TCR sequences between patients were less evident than in mice, which may be partly attributable to HLA diversity in the patient population. Many expanded lesional clones were found to persist in scalp and blood during tofacitinib treatment, and relapse after treatment cessation may be partly explained by this persistence.

The clonotype was recovered from a human donor with alopecia areata. The chain couples TRBV15 to TRBJ2-7; the D region is possibly TRBD1 or TRBD2, each matching across 5 bases. The sequenced sample was CD4+ T cells sorted from blood, obtained at week 49, from a patient treated with tofacitinib. The CDR3 region reads CATSTGTGYEQYF. The nucleotide sequence is given as TGTGCCACCAGCACGGGGACCGGCTACGAGCAGTACTTC.